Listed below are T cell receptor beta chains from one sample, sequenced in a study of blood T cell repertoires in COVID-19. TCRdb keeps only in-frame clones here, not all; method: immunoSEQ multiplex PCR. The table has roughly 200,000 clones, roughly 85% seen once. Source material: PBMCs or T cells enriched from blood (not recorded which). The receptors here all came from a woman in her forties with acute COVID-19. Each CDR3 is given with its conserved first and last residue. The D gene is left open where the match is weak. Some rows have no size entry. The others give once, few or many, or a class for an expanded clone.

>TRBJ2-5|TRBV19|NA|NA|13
CASSIDFFSGQYF
TGTGCCAGTAGTATAGATTTCTTTTCAGGCCAGTACTTC
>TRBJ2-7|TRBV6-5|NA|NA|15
CASSYSPALKSEQYF
TGTGCCAGCAGTTACTCCCCAGCGCTAAAGTCCGAGCAGTACTTC
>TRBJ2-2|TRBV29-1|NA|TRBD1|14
CSGEQGWGTGELFF
TGCAGCGGGGAACAGGGGTGGGGCACCGGGGAGCTGTTTTTT
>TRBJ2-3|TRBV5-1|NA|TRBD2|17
CASSLAARLAGGDTQYF
TGCGCCAGCAGCTTGGCCGCGAGACTAGCGGGGGGAGATACGCAGTATTTT
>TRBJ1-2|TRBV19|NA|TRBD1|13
CASSNRGRRGYTF
TGTGCCAGTAGTAACAGGGGGCGGCGCGGCTACACCTTC
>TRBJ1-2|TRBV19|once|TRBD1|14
CASRDRQGMVGYTF
TGTGCCAGTAGGGATAGACAGGGGATGGTCGGCTACACCTTC
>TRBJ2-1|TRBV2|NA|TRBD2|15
CASSDLAGGPYEQFF
TGTGCCAGCAGTGATCTAGCGGGGGGGCCGTATGAGCAGTTCTTC
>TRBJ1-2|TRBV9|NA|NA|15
CASSANRASNYGYTF
TGTGCCAGCAGCGCAAACAGGGCATCGAACTATGGCTACACCTTC
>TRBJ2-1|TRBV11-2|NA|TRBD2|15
CASSTRGATYNEQFF
TGTGCCAGCAGCACGCGGGGGGCCACTTACAATGAGCAGTTCTTC
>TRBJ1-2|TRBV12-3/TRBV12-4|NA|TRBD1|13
CASTPGQSYGYTF
TGTGCCAGCACCCCGGGACAGTCGTATGGCTACACCTTC
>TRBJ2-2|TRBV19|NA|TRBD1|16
CASRDGQGPNTGELFF
TGTGCCAGTAGGGACGGACAGGGGCCGAACACCGGGGAGCTGTTTTTT
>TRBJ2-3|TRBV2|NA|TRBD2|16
CASSLLLAGGSDTQYF
TGTGCCAGCAGTTTGCTGTTAGCGGGGGGATCAGATACGCAGTATTTT
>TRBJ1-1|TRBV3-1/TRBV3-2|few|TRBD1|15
CASSQDFRDRGSAFF
TGTGCCAGCAGCCAAGATTTTCGAGACAGGGGATCGGCTTTCTTT